This T cell receptor beta chain came from a study of shared clonotypes between healthy human individuals. Study-level points and caveats: Clonotype sharing among donors likely depends on sequencing depth.

Only in-frame clones appear in the TCRdb table, and some are missing; sequencing was by immunoSEQ multiplex PCR. This repertoire shows about 2.1 million clones, around 93% found once; its top ten account for less than 2%. Note on this clone: Its specificity is unknown.

V dropped 1 base and J dropped 5 bases, with 17 bases sitting between them. Germline values: CDR1 LNHDA, CDR2 SQIVND (reference sequence). The CDR3 runs 17 residues. Naive CD8 isolation took CD45RO-negative cells positively selected for CCR7 and excluded terminally differentiated effector memory CD45RA+ cells. Sequenced sample: naive CD8+ T cells from PBMCs. The chain uses TRBV19 and TRBJ1-4, with no clear D. The clonotype comes from a man aged 18 to 35 in good health. Some clones in this sample may be carry-over from other donors' samples. The CDR3 loop is CASSIGLYSRRNEKLFF. Written as DNA, the CDR3 is TGTGCCAGTAGTATAGGTTTGTACTCGCGCCGCAATGAAAAACTGTTTTTT.